This is a list of T cell receptor beta chains from one sample in a study of blood T cell repertoires in COVID-19. Some clones are missing from TCRdb's copy, which holds only in-frame ones; the method was immunoSEQ multiplex PCR. There are more than 200,000 clones in the sample; 88% occur only once, and around 0.7% lies in the top ten. The specimen sequenced was peripheral blood. The receptors were sampled from a human donor in a cohort sampled during active COVID-19. The CDR3 runs from the conserved cysteine through the conserved F or W. The order of the fields is clone size, J gene, V gene, D gene, CDR3 DNA, CDR3 protein. A D gene is named only where the DNA matches it firmly. Expanded clones are given a class, and other clones once, few, many or no size at all.

>.|TRBJ1-5|TRBV7-2|TRBD1
TGTGCCAGGGTAAAAATGAACAGGGGGATTGGCAATCAGCCCCAGCATTTT
CARVKMNRGIGNQPQHF
>.|TRBJ1-1|TRBV4-2|.
TGTGCCAGCAGCCAAGGGGGGGGAAGGAGCACTGAAGCTTTCTTT
CASSQGGGRSTEAFF
>.|TRBJ1-2|TRBV19|.
TGTGCCAGTAGTATAGCCACTAACTATGGCTACACCTTC
CASSIATNYGYTF
>.|TRBJ2-7|TRBV7-9|.
TGTGCCAGCAGGAAGAGCCACGAGCAGTACTTC
CASRKSHEQYF
>few|TRBJ2-7|TRBV19|TRBD1
TGTGCCAGTAGCCGCGGACAGGGATTCTACGAGCAGTACTTC
CASSRGQGFYEQYF
>.|TRBJ1-6|TRBV5-1|TRBD1
TGCGCCAGCAGCCCCTCTCGTAGGGGACAGGGGAATTCACCCCTCCACTTT
CASSPSRRGQGNSPLHF
>.|TRBJ1-2|TRBV11-2|.
TGTGCCAGCAGCTTCAGTAACTATGGCTACACCTTC
CASSFSNYGYTF
>.|TRBJ1-5|TRBV30|.
TGTGCCTGGAGTGAATCGGGCAATCAGCCCCAGCATTTT
CAWSESGNQPQHF
>.|TRBJ2-4|TRBV23-1|.
TGCGCCAGGAGAACAGGGTTAGCCAAAAACATTCAGTACTTC
CARRTGLAKNIQYF
>.|TRBJ1-2|TRBV5-1|.
TGCGCCAGCAGCTCTCAGGGGACGTCGGGCTACACCTTC
CASSSQGTSGYTF
>.|TRBJ2-4|TRBV28|.
TGTGCCAGCACCCCGGGACTAGCCAAAAACATTCAGTACTTC
CASTPGLAKNIQYF
>few|TRBJ2-7|TRBV30|.
TGTGCCTGGGGACAATCCTACGAGCAGTACTTC
CAWGQSYEQYF
>.|TRBJ2-7|TRBV6-5|TRBD2
TGTGCCAGCAGTTACTCTGTCCCCCAGCGGGGGTACGAGCAGTACTTC
CASSYSVPQRGYEQYF
>.|TRBJ2-5|TRBV5-1|TRBD1
TGCGCCAGCAGCTTGGCCCGAGGGGGCGAAGAGACCCAGTACTTC
CASSLARGGEETQYF
>.|TRBJ2-7|TRBV11-3|.
TGTGCCAGCAGCTTAGGGCGGACCTACGAGCAGTACTTC
CASSLGRTYEQYF
>.|TRBJ2-5|TRBV3-1/TRBV3-2|TRBD2
TGTGCCAGCAGCCGACTAGCGGGGACCCTGGGGACCCAGTACTTC
CASSRLAGTLGTQYF
>.|TRBJ2-1|TRBV6-1|.
TGTGCCAGCAGTGTAGAGGTTGGTGGAATCAGCTCCTACAATGAGCAGTTCTTC
CASSVEVGGISSYNEQFF
>once|TRBJ2-1|TRBV25-1|TRBD2
TGTGCCAGCAGTGAATATCCTAAGACTAGCATCTCCTACAATGAGCAGTTCTTC
CASSEYPKTSISYNEQFF
>.|TRBJ2-3|TRBV30|.
TGTGCCTGGAGTACCGGGGGTGGCACAGATACGCAGTATTTT
CAWSTGGGTDTQYF
>.|TRBJ1-2|TRBV18|.
TGTGCCAGCTCATCGACAGACACTAACTATGGCTACACCTTC
CASSSTDTNYGYTF
>.|TRBJ2-3|TRBV25-1|.
TGTGCCAGCAGTGATATAAGCGCGCGCACAGATACGCAGTATTTT
CASSDISARTDTQYF
>.|TRBJ2-7|TRBV27|TRBD1
TGTGCCAGCAGTCTTATGGCTCCGGGACAGGGGACTCACGAGCAGTACTTC
CASSLMAPGQGTHEQYF
>.|TRBJ1-5|TRBV18|.
TGTGCCAGCTCACCGGGCAGGGGAAATAGCAATCAGCCCCAGCATTTT
CASSPGRGNSNQPQHF
>once|TRBJ2-7|TRBV9|.
TGTGCCAGCAGCCCCCGACTAGTGAGCGAGCAGTACTTC
CASSPRLVSEQYF
>.|TRBJ1-2|TRBV9|TRBD1
TGTGCCAGCAGCGTTGGGAGACAGGGGAATAACTATGGCTACACCTTC
CASSVGRQGNNYGYTF
>.|TRBJ2-3|TRBV28|TRBD2
TGTGCCAGCAGTATTATCGGGGGGGCCGGAGATACGCAGTATTTT
CASSIIGGAGDTQYF
>.|TRBJ1-2|TRBV6-2/TRBV6-3|TRBD1
TGTGCCAGCAGTCCCGACAGGGACTATGGCTACACCTTC
CASSPDRDYGYTF
>.|TRBJ2-7|TRBV28|TRBD1
TGTGCCAGCTGCTCTCCAGGGGGTTCCTACGAGCAGTACTTC
CASCSPGGSYEQYF
>few|TRBJ2-7|TRBV7-2|TRBD2
TGTGCCAGCAGCTCGAGCTGGCTAGCGGGCGAGCAGTACTTC
CASSSSWLAGEQYF
>.|TRBJ2-5|TRBV4-1|.
TGCGCCAGCAGCCAAGCACAGTCACAGACCCAGTACTTC
CASSQAQSQTQYF
>.|TRBJ1-3|TRBV5-4|TRBD1
TGTGCCAGCAGCTTGGACAGGGGATCTGGAAACACCATATATTTT
CASSLDRGSGNTIYF
>.|TRBJ2-7|TRBV18|TRBD2
TGTGCCAGCTCATCTTCCCCCTTGATAGCGGGGTACTCCTACGAGCAGTACTTC
CASSSSPLIAGYSYEQYF
>.|TRBJ1-5|TRBV6-6|.
TGTGCCAGCAGTTACTTAGAGGATCAGCCCCAGCATTTT
CASSYLEDQPQHF
>.|TRBJ2-7|TRBV7-9|.
TGTGCCAGCAGCTTAGGCAGGTACGAGCAGTACTTC
CASSLGRYEQYF
>.|TRBJ2-7|TRBV7-2|TRBD2
TGTGCCAGCAGGAAAGCGGGGGGGCCCTCCTACGAGCAGTACTTC
CASRKAGGPSYEQYF
>.|TRBJ2-7|TRBV6-6|.
TGTGCCAGCAGTCGATCGGGACTCTCGAGCTCCTACGAGCAGTACTTC
CASSRSGLSSSYEQYF
>.|TRBJ1-1|TRBV11-2|.
TGTGCCAGCAGCTTACTGTACAGGAACACTGAAGCTTTCTTT
CASSLLYRNTEAFF
>once|TRBJ1-3|TRBV7-9|.
TGTGCCAGCAGCTTACCTAGAGGAGCTGGAAACACCATATATTTT
CASSLPRGAGNTIYF
>.|TRBJ1-6|TRBV15|.
TGTGCCACCAGCAGAGATCTAACCTCACCCCTCCACTTT
CATSRDLTSPLHF
>few|TRBJ2-5|TRBV6-6|.
TGTGCCAGCAGTCCTGGCAGCGGTCCGCAAGAGACCCAGTACTTC
CASSPGSGPQETQYF
>.|TRBJ2-3|TRBV5-1|TRBD2
TGCGCCAGCAGCTTGTGGGGCGGCGGGGGGCCAGGCACAGATACGCAGTATTTT
CASSLWGGGGPGTDTQYF
>.|TRBJ2-5|TRBV27|TRBD1
TGTGCCAGCAGTTTCACCGGGACAGGGAGGCAAGAGGCCCAGTACTTC
CASSFTGTGRQEAQYF
>.|TRBJ2-2|TRBV28|TRBD2
TGTGCCAGTGCCCGGGGGGACACCGGGGAGCTGTTTTTT
CASARGDTGELFF
>.|TRBJ1-3|TRBV25-1|.
TGTGCCAGCAGTGAATTATGGCTCGGAGCGGGGCGCGGAAACACCATATATTTT
CASSELWLGAGRGNTIYF